This T cell receptor (beta chain) was sequenced during a study of blood T cell repertoires in COVID-19. This CDR3 spans 13 amino acids. The germline V and J ends were trimmed by 0 bases and 8 bases, with 9 bases remaining between them. Germline CDR1 and CDR2: KGHDR and SFDVKD. In the source study's methods: Cell counts per sample came from amplifying reference gene primers. The repertoire was sequenced with immunoSEQ multiplex PCR; TCRdb's copy has only in-frame clones and lacks some. The D gene and trimming were derived from the DNA, and the V and J assignments and clone size from that table. The sample shows roughly 390,000 clones, around 84% of them seen only once.

The rearrangement joins TRBV24-1 to TRBJ1-2; TRBD1 might be the D (6 bases). This sequence originates from a woman aged 18-29 years with acute or convalescent COVID-19. Specimen: peripheral blood. The CDR3 coding sequence is TGTGCCACCAGTGATTTGGAGGGGGACGGCTACACCTTC. It yields the protein CATSDLEGDGYTF.